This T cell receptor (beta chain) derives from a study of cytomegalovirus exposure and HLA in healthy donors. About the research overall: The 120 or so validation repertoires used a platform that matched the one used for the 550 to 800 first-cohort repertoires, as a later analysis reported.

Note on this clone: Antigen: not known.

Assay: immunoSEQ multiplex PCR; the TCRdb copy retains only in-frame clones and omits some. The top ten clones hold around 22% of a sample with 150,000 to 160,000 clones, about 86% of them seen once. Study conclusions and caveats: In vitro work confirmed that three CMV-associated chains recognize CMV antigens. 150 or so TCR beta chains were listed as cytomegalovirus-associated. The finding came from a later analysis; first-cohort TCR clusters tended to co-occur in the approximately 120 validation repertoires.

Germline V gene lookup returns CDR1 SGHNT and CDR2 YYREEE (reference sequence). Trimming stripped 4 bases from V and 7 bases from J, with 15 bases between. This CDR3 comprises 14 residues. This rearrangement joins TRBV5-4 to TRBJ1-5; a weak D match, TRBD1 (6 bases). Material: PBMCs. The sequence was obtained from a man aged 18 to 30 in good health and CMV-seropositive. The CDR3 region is CASSPDGQTQPQHF. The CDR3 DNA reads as TGTGCCAGCAGCCCAGATGGACAGACCCAGCCCCAGCATTTT.